Listed below are T cell receptor beta chains from one sample, sequenced in a study of blood T cell repertoires in COVID-19. TCRdb keeps only in-frame clones here, not all; method: immunoSEQ multiplex PCR. The sample shows approximately 530,000 clones, about 89% of them seen only once. Specimen: peripheral blood. The receptor source for this set is a woman between 45 and 60 years old with COVID-19, enrolled during active disease. Both conserved end residues are part of each CDR3. D genes are given only for firm matches. The listing skips clone size in some rows; elsewhere it reads once, few, many or a size class.

j_call,clone_size,d_call,v_call,cdr3_nt,cdr3_aa
TRBJ2-3,-,TRBD2,TRBV5-6,TGTGCCAGCAGCTTCGGGACTAGCGGGGGGCTCACAGATACGCAGTATTTT,CASSFGTSGGLTDTQYF
TRBJ2-6,-,-,TRBV27,TGTGCCAGCAGCCTGGGGAGGGGGACTGGGGCCAACGTCCTGACTTTC,CASSLGRGTGANVLTF
TRBJ2-7,few,-,TRBV3-1/TRBV3-2,TGTGCCAGCAGCCAAGGGCGACAGGCGACCTACGAGCAGTACTTC,CASSQGRQATYEQYF
TRBJ1-2,-,TRBD1,TRBV2,TGTGCCAGCAGCGTGGGACAGCAATCCTATGGCTACACCTTC,CASSVGQQSYGYTF
TRBJ1-6,-,TRBD1,TRBV19,TGTGCCAGTTACAGGGGAGCACCCCTCCACTTT,CASYRGAPLHF
TRBJ1-1,few,-,TRBV11-2,TGTGCCAGCAGCTTCGGGCAGGGCACTGAAGCTTTCTTT,CASSFGQGTEAFF
TRBJ1-3,-,TRBD1,TRBV28,TGTGCCAGCAGCGACAGGGGGCCTGGTGGAAACACCATATATTTT,CASSDRGPGGNTIYF
TRBJ2-1,once,-,TRBV28,TGTGCCAGCAGTTTCCAGGGGTTTGAGCAGTTCTTC,CASSFQGFEQFF
TRBJ1-6,once,TRBD1,TRBV7-9,TGTGCCAGCAGCTCCACAAGACAGGGCGCAGATTCACCCCTCCACTTT,CASSSTRQGADSPLHF
TRBJ1-2,-,-,TRBV27,TGTGCCAGCAGTTTATCGCGGGTCAGGGGCCCTCGGGGGGCCTATGGCTACACCTTC,CASSLSRVRGPRGAYGYTF
TRBJ1-1,-,TRBD1,TRBV6-5,TGTGCCAGCAGTTATGGACAGGGGGCGGGAAGTGAAGCTTTCTTT,CASSYGQGAGSEAFF
TRBJ2-2,-,TRBD1,TRBV12-3/TRBV12-4,TGTGCCAGCAGTTTAAGGGGGCCCGGGGAGCTGTTTTTT,CASSLRGPGELFF
TRBJ1-1,once,-,TRBV6-1,TGTGCCAGCAGTGAAACTACCCACACTGAAGCTTTCTTT,CASSETTHTEAFF
TRBJ2-7,-,TRBD1,TRBV6-1,TGTGCCAGCAGTGACGGGACAGGGGACCTCTACGAGCAGTACTTC,CASSDGTGDLYEQYF
TRBJ1-2,-,TRBD1,TRBV30,TGTGCCCAATCGACAGGGGGTGGCTACACCTTC,CAQSTGGGYTF
TRBJ1-1,-,-,TRBV12-5,TGTGCTAGTGGTTTGGTACGAGCGCGGGAGAACACTGAAGCTTTCTTT,CASGLVRARENTEAFF
TRBJ1-1,-,TRBD1,TRBV10-1,TGCGCCAGCAGTGAAGATCAGGGGGCTACTGAAGCTTTCTTT,CASSEDQGATEAFF
TRBJ1-5,-,TRBD1,TRBV6-5,TGTGCCAGCGGGAGGACAGGGGGCAATCAGCCCCAGCATTTT,CASGRTGGNQPQHF
TRBJ2-2,-,TRBD2,TRBV2,TGTGCCAGCTTAGGGCGGGGGTCTAACACCGGGGAGCTGTTTTTT,CASLGRGSNTGELFF
TRBJ1-2,-,-,TRBV7-9,TGTGCCAGCAGGACAGCGTCAGCTAACTATGGCTACACCTTC,CASRTASANYGYTF
TRBJ1-2,-,-,TRBV27,TGTGCCAGCAGCAACGGAGCCGCCTATGGCTACACCTTC,CASSNGAAYGYTF
TRBJ2-1,-,TRBD2,TRBV19,TGTGCCAGTAGTATAGCGAGCGGGGGGGTTTACTCCTACAATGAGCAGTTCTTC,CASSIASGGVYSYNEQFF
TRBJ2-5,-,-,TRBV15,TGTGCCACCAGCAGAGATCGGCTAGTAGGAGAGACCCAGTACTTC,CATSRDRLVGETQYF
TRBJ1-2,-,TRBD1,TRBV9,TGTGCCAGCAGCATCTCAAAAGGGGACAGCAGCTACACCTTC,CASSISKGDSSYTF
TRBJ2-3,-,TRBD2,TRBV30,TGTGCCTGGAGTGTAAAGGGTAGCGGGGAACGGGATACGCAGTATTTT,CAWSVKGSGERDTQYF
TRBJ1-3,-,-,TRBV20-1,TGCAGTGCTAGTATGCCAGGGACTGGAAACACCATATATTTT,CSASMPGTGNTIYF
TRBJ2-1,-,TRBD2,TRBV5-5,TGTGCCAGCAGCTTGGCGGGGGGGAATGAGCAGTTCTTC,CASSLAGGNEQFF
TRBJ1-3,-,-,TRBV6-5,TGTGCCAGCAGTCCTCACGAGGGCTCTGGAAACACCATATATTTT,CASSPHEGSGNTIYF
TRBJ2-1,-,TRBD1,TRBV24-1,TGTGCCACCAGTGATCCTAAAGGGGGCAGTTACAATGAGCAGTTCTTC,CATSDPKGGSYNEQFF
TRBJ2-2,-,-,TRBV2,TGTGCCAGCAGTGAAAACCCCGGGGTAGGCACCGGGGAGCTGTTTTTT,CASSENPGVGTGELFF
TRBJ2-6,-,-,TRBV28,TGTGCCAGCAGTAAGGCCCCAGGCTACTCTGGGGCCAACGTCCTGACTTTC,CASSKAPGYSGANVLTF
TRBJ2-3,-,TRBD2,TRBV2,TGTGCCAGCAGTGAAGCAAGGGCGGGGGGCACAGATACGCAGTATTTT,CASSEARAGGTDTQYF
TRBJ2-1,once,-,TRBV6-5,TGTGCCAGCAGTTACTACCTGACAGGCGGTGAGCAGTTCTTC,CASSYYLTGGEQFF
TRBJ2-7,-,-,TRBV6-5,TGTGCCAGCACCAGTGGGCTAACCCCAGGGGAGCAGTACTTC,CASTSGLTPGEQYF
TRBJ2-7,once,-,TRBV7-2,TGTGCCAGCAGCGAGGGTTTGGTGCCAGGAGCCTACGAGCAGTACTTC,CASSEGLVPGAYEQYF
TRBJ2-5,-,-,TRBV10-3,TGTGCCATCAACCCCGGCAGGGCACAAGAGACCCAGTACTTC,CAINPGRAQETQYF
TRBJ2-1,-,-,TRBV30,TGTGCCTGGAGTCGTGGCGGTTACAATGAGCAGTTCTTC,CAWSRGGYNEQFF
TRBJ2-5,-,TRBD2,TRBV28,TGTGCCAGCAGTCGATACGTGCCGGGACTAACTTCCCAAGAGACCCAGTACTTC,CASSRYVPGLTSQETQYF
TRBJ1-2,-,TRBD1,TRBV6-5,TGTGCCAGCAGCAAGGGACAGACGAACTATGGCTACACCTTC,CASSKGQTNYGYTF
TRBJ2-3,-,-,TRBV5-8,TGTGCCAGCAGTAGTATTCCCCGCGGCACAGATACGCAGTATTTT,CASSSIPRGTDTQYF
TRBJ1-6,-,TRBD1,TRBV19,TGTGCCAGTAGCCGTCCTACAGGGGCTCGCTATAATTCACCCCTCCACTTT,CASSRPTGARYNSPLHF
TRBJ2-2,-,-,TRBV29-1,TGCAGCGCCCTAGACTCGAACACCGGGGAGCTGTTTTTT,CSALDSNTGELFF
TRBJ1-1,-,-,TRBV7-8,TGTGCCAGCAGCTTAGGTTGGAGTACTGAAGCTTTCTTT,CASSLGWSTEAFF
TRBJ2-1,-,TRBD2,TRBV9,TGTGCCAGCAGCGTAAAGTGGGAGGGAGACAATGAGCAGTTCTTC,CASSVKWEGDNEQFF
TRBJ2-7,-,TRBD1,TRBV28,TGTGCCAGCAGTTTTGGGTTGGGACAGGGGGCAAACGAGCAGTACTTC,CASSFGLGQGANEQYF
TRBJ1-4,-,-,TRBV7-8,TGTGCCAGCACTGACTCCAATGAAAAACTGTTTTTT,CASTDSNEKLFF
TRBJ1-1,-,-,TRBV12-3/TRBV12-4,TGTGCCAGCAGTTTCGGGGAGAACACTGAAGCTTTCTTT,CASSFGENTEAFF
TRBJ2-1,once,TRBD2,TRBV5-1,TGCGCCAGCAGCTTGATGGCTAGCGGGGGGGCCGTGAATGAGCAGTTCTTC,CASSLMASGGAVNEQFF
TRBJ2-5,-,TRBD2,TRBV3-1/TRBV3-2,TGTGCCAGCAGCCAGGAGACTAGCGTGGAGACCCAGTACTTC,CASSQETSVETQYF
TRBJ1-6,-,-,TRBV27,TGTGCCAGCAGTTTAGAGGGAACCTCCTATAATTCACCCCTCCACTTT,CASSLEGTSYNSPLHF
TRBJ1-5,-,TRBD1,TRBV19,TGTGCCAGTTCCCTAGACAGGGATGAGGGTCAGCCCCAGCATTTT,CASSLDRDEGQPQHF
TRBJ1-1,-,TRBD1,TRBV18,TGTGCCAGCTCACCTCTACAGGGGTTGAGGGACACTGAAGCTTTCTTT,CASSPLQGLRDTEAFF
TRBJ2-5,-,-,TRBV30,TGTGCCTGGACAGGGTATGGGGAGACCCAGTACTTC,CAWTGYGETQYF
TRBJ1-1,-,-,TRBV23-1,TGCGCCAGCAGTTCACAGGGGAACACTGAAGCTTTCTTT,CASSSQGNTEAFF
TRBJ2-2,-,TRBD1,TRBV10-2,TGCGCCAGCAGGGCGCAGGGGGCACTCCTCACCGGGGAGCTGTTTTTT,CASRAQGALLTGELFF
TRBJ1-2,-,-,TRBV6-4,TGTGCCAGCAGTGCCACAGGGACCGCTGCGGGCTACACCTTC,CASSATGTAAGYTF
TRBJ2-7,-,-,TRBV2,TGTGCCAGCAGGTACGGGTCCTACGAGCAGTACTTC,CASRYGSYEQYF